This entry describes one T cell receptor beta chain. Its antigen remains unidentified. The sample's time point: pre-sensitization, week 0. Treatment indicated: therapeutic diphenylcyclopropenone sensitization with weekly scalp DPC. The authors extracted total RNA from unfractionated whole blood. This sample is part of a study of human T cells and chemical hapten exposure. As for the study in general: 2% DPC applied to an approximately 2 cm by approximately 2 cm arm area sensitized donors. Upper back patch tests used 0.01% DPC, scored after 6 days. Study-wide results and limits: Healthy individuals' immune responses may differ from those of donors, who had alopecia.

The germline V gene encodes CDR1 LNHNV and CDR2 YYDKDF (reference sequence). V lost 5 bases and J 2 bases, leaving 11 bases between the germline ends. This CDR3 region has 14 residues. TCRdb re-called the RACE reads with MiXCR, one entry per CDR3 protein. The sample includes about 350,000 distinct CDR3 sequences, about 5.4% seen only once; the top ten take around 8%. This clonotype originated in a woman under 30 with alopecia areata. Some clones in this sample may be carry-over from other donors' samples. This chain connects TRBV15 to TRBJ2-3; D is ambiguous. The source material was whole blood, sampled in connection with sensitization to the hapten diphenylcyclopropenone (DPC). CDR3 nucleotide sequence: TGTGCCACCAGCGACCGGCAGGACACAGATACGCAGTATTTT. Translated, it gives CATSDRQDTDTQYF.